The 29 T cell receptor beta chains below all came from one sample that was sequenced in a study of beta chain features in type 1 diabetes listed by TCRdb under 2018. Libraries were prepared through the immunoSEQ multiplex PCR assay. All of the isolated RNA was reverse transcribed with the High Capacity cDNA Reverse Transcription Kit, so expressed TCRB transcripts were sequenced. In TCRdb, the immuneACCESS table is reduced to in-frame sequences with V and J assigned. These tables do not hold every clone; where another copy was compared, an unresolved V gene accounts for under half, and the others remain unexplained. The sample yields nearly 350,000 clones; 7.5% to 9% were counted once. In total, the top ten clones hold approximately 0.47% of the sample. Sequenced: central memory CD4+ T cells from blood. The receptors here all came from a woman between 18 and 29 years old in good health.

The genes are TRBV2 and TRBJ2-7; D gene uncertain. The CDR3 is 13 amino acids. The germline V and J ends were trimmed by 4 bases and 7 bases, with 14 bases remaining between them. Per germline, CDR1 SNHLY and CDR2 FYNNEI. CDR3 sequence (DNA): TGTGCCAGCAGTGTGGCTGCCTTTCGGGAGCAGTACTTC. It encodes CASSVAAFREQYF.

The genes are TRBV7-2 and TRBJ1-2; TRBD1 matches 9 bases. Germline V CDR1 and CDR2: SGHTA, FQGNSA. Trimming took 5 bases from V and 14 from J; bases not matched to a gene: 9. The CDR3 runs to 12 residues. The CDR3 DNA reads TGTGCCAGCAGCCCTGGGGACAGGGCGGAAACCTTC. It is translated as CASSPGDRAETF.

This clone was observed once. The chain joins TRBV7-3 to TRBJ2-5; 7 nucleotides align to TRBD2. The CDR3 is 16 amino acids. The germline V gene has CDR1 SGHTA and CDR2 FQGTGA. V shed 1 base, J shed 4 bases, and the junction held 9 bases outside the gene matches. The CDR3 DNA reads as TGTGCCAGCAGCTTAATGGGCGGGAGCAATCGAGAGACCCAGTACTTC. It codes for CASSLMGGSNRETQYF. Together with reference TRBV7-3 and TRBJ2-5, the CDR3 gives the full variable domain: GAGVSQTPSNKVTEKGKYVELRCDPISGHTALYWYRQSLGQGPEFLIYFQGTGAADDSGLPNDRFFAVRPEGSVSTLKIQRTERGDSAVYLCASSLMGGSNRETQYFGPGTRLLVL.

The chain links TRBV28 to TRBJ1-5; possibly TRBD1 for D (5 bases). The CDR3 length is 13 residues. Germline V CDR1 and CDR2: MDHEN, SYDVKM. Trimming left V 3 bases short and J 12 bases short, with 15 bases between. As DNA, the CDR3 is TGTGCCAGCAGTTTGGGACGTCCGGGGCTCCAGCATTTT. Protein: CASSLGRPGLQHF.

This clone was seen a handful of times. The V gene is TRBV5-1, the J gene TRBJ2-2; D may be TRBD1 (5 bases). Trimming removed 4 bases from V and 0 bases from J, with 10 bases in between. Germline V lookup: CDR1 SGHRS, CDR2 YFSETQ. The CDR3 is 15 amino acids. The CDR3: CASSGAYANTGELFF. The CDR3 region has the DNA TGCGCCAGCAGCGGGGCATACGCGAACACCGGGGAGCTGTTTTTT. The full variable domain, completed using reference TRBV5-1 and TRBJ2-2, is KAGVTQTPRYLIKTRGQQVTLSCSPISGHRSVSWYQQTPGQGLQFLFEYFSETQRNKGNFPGRFSGRQFSNSRSEMNVSTLELGDSALYLCASSGAYANTGELFFGEGSRLTVL.

As regards this clone: One junction end does not reproduce the germline sequence, and a read error may be involved. This chain links TRBV14 with TRBJ2-7, with D perhaps TRBD2 (5 bases). In germline, CDR1 is SGHDN, CDR2 FVKESK. The CDR3 runs 13 residues. The CDR3 reads CASSQDRGLERYF. For the CDR3, the DNA is TGTGCCAGCAGCCAAGATCGGGGTTTGGAGCGGTACTTC.

The gene calls are TRBV10-3 and TRBJ1-1, with no clear D. There are 13 residues in the CDR3. The germline CDR1 and CDR2 sequences are ENHRY and SYGVKD. V lost 0 bases, J lost 9 bases, and 11 bases lay in between. CDR3 region: CAISESRADKAFF. The CDR3 DNA reads as TGTGCCATCAGTGAGTCTAGGGCGGATAAAGCTTTCTTT.

This clone was counted only a few times. This sequence joins TRBV19 and TRBJ2-5, with D perhaps given as TRBD1 or TRBD2 (5 bases each). V was pared by 9 bases and J by 0 bases, with 11 bases between. This CDR3 spans 13 amino acids. CDR1 LNHDA and CDR2 SQIVND come from the germline V gene (reference sequence). CDR3 region: CARGRDHQETQYF. The CDR3 DNA reads TGTGCCAGGGGCCGGGACCACCAAGAGACCCAGTACTTC.

The CDR3 loop is CASNLRISNTGELFF. The CDR3 DNA sequence: TGTGCCAGCAACCTTAGAATTTCGAACACCGGGGAGCTGTTTTTT. The chain employs TRBV7-9 and TRBJ2-2; D uncertain. The CDR3 has 15 residues. V shed 7 bases and J shed 0 bases, with 12 bases lying between them. The germline V gene encodes CDR1 SEHNR and CDR2 FQNEAQ (reference sequence).

The gene calls are TRBV7-6 and TRBJ2-3; either TRBD1 or TRBD2 may fit D (5 bases each). This CDR3 comprises 16 residues. V dropped 6 bases and J dropped 0 bases, with 16 bases sitting between them. Germline loops: CDR1 SGHVS, CDR2 FNYEAQ. In nucleotides, the CDR3 is TGTGCCAGCAGTTCTCAGGGAGACCCTAGCACAGATACGCAGTATTTT. Protein: CASSSQGDPSTDTQYF. Complete variable domain (other parts from reference TRBV7-6 and TRBJ2-3): GAGVSQSPRYKVTKRGQDVALRCDPISGHVSLYWYRQALGQGPEFLTYFNYEAQQDKSGLPNDRFSAERPEGSISTLTIQRTEQRDSAMYRCASSSQGDPSTDTQYFGPGTRLTVL.

The genes are TRBV7-9 and TRBJ2-5; D could derive from TRBD1 or TRBD2 (5 bases each). V was trimmed by 1 base and J by 7 bases, leaving 13 bases between them. This CDR3 contains 14 residues. Looked up from germline, CDR1 is SEHNR and CDR2 is FQNEAQ (reference sequence). As DNA, the CDR3 is TGTGCCAGCAGCTTAGATTGGGACGCAGTGACCCAGTACTTC. Its protein is CASSLDWDAVTQYF.

The J gene is TRBJ2-3, the V gene TRBV7-9; a possible D gene is TRBD2 (7 bases). V dropped 4 bases and J dropped 6 bases, with 17 bases sitting between them. Germline assignment: CDR1 SEHNR and CDR2 FQNEAQ (reference sequence). This CDR3 has 15 residues. In DNA, the CDR3 is TGTGCCAGCAGCTCCCTGGGGGGGGCGCAGGATACGCAGTATTTT. Its protein is CASSSLGGAQDTQYF.

This clone came up a few times. The CDR3 protein is CASSDRVIYGYTF. The DNA for the CDR3 is TGTGCCAGCAGTGACAGGGTTATCTATGGCTACACCTTC. The gene calls are TRBV28 and TRBJ1-2; 7 bases line up with TRBD1. This CDR3 has 13 residues. Germline V gene lookup returns CDR1 MDHEN and CDR2 SYDVKM. V gave up 5 bases and J gave up 4 bases; unmatched junction bases: 4.

The chain recombines TRBV15 with TRBJ1-5; D not resolved. V shed 4 bases and J shed 0 bases, with 10 bases lying between them. The CDR3 sequence is 15 residues long. CDR1 is LNHNV, CDR2 YYDKDF, per germline (reference sequence). CDR3 residues: CATSKDGNSNQPQHF. CDR3 in DNA: TGTGCCACCAGCAAGGACGGGAATAGCAATCAGCCCCAGCATTTT.

This clone was picked up a small number of times. V usage is TRBV5-1 and J usage is TRBJ2-7, with 8 positions matching TRBD2. The junction had 12 bases not matched to a gene; V was cut back by 4 bases and J by 3 bases. The CDR3 consists of 16 residues. The germline CDR1 and CDR2 sequences are SGHRS and YFSETQ. The CDR3 coding sequence is TGCGCCAGCAGCCTACAGAGCGGGAGCGGAAACTACGAGCAGTACTTC. Translating it yields CASSLQSGSGNYEQYF.

This chain connects TRBV28 to TRBJ1-4; possible D gene TRBD1, 6 bases. CDR1 MDHEN and CDR2 SYDVKM come from the germline V gene. The CDR3 covers 15 residues. Between the trimmed V and J ends, which lost 4 bases and 7 bases, there was a span of 16 bases. The CDR3 sequence: CASSSGAQGGEKLFF. The CDR3 DNA is TGTGCCAGCAGTTCAGGGGCCCAGGGCGGTGAAAAACTGTTTTTT. The entire variable domain, with the rest obtained from reference TRBV28 and TRBJ1-4, is as follows: DVKVTQSSRYLVKRTGEKVFLECVQDMDHENMFWYRQDPGLGLRLIYFSYDVKMKEKGDIPEGYSVSREKKERFSLILESASTNQTSMYLCASSSGAQGGEKLFFGSGTQLSVL.

The chain uses TRBV18 and TRBJ2-2; D gene uncertain. The CDR3 has 16 amino acids. Trimming cost V 0 bases and J 1 base, with 9 bases left between them. CDR1 and CDR2 (germline): KGHSH, LQKENI. The CDR3 nucleotides read TGTGCCAGCTCACCACCGGGCAGAATGAACACCGGGGAGCTGTTTTTT. The encoded protein is CASSPPGRMNTGELFF.

The chain has TRBV7-9 and TRBJ2-1; 7 nucleotides agree with TRBD2. V shed 4 bases and J 1 base; nucleotides not matched to a gene: 7. The CDR3 spans 16 residues. The germline gives CDR1 SEHNR, CDR2 FQNEAQ (reference sequence). DNA of the CDR3: TGTGCCAGCAGCTCGTTAGGCGGGAGTTCCTACAATGAGCAGTTCTTC. This sequence encodes CASSSLGGSSYNEQFF.

The chain couples TRBV5-1 to TRBJ2-7; 8 nucleotides line up with TRBD2. Per germline, CDR1 SGHRS and CDR2 YFSETQ. This CDR3 has 15 amino acids. V was pared by 0 bases and J by 3 bases, with 5 bases of the junction left unmatched. CDR3 residues: CASSLDGTRFYEQYF. Here the CDR3 DNA reads TGCGCCAGCAGCTTGGATGGGACTAGATTCTACGAGCAGTACTTC. The full variable domain, with the rest looked up from reference TRBV5-1 and TRBJ2-7, is KAGVTQTPRYLIKTRGQQVTLSCSPISGHRSVSWYQQTPGQGLQFLFEYFSETQRNKGNFPGRFSGRQFSNSRSEMNVSTLELGDSALYLCASSLDGTRFYEQYFGPGTRLTVT.

This clone was detected ten times or more. The V and J genes are TRBV4-2 and TRBJ1-5; tentatively, D is TRBD1 (5 bases). Germline lookup yields CDR1 LGHNA and CDR2 YNFKEQ. The V gene lost 1 base and the J gene lost 2 bases, with 12 bases spanning the gap. The CDR3 consists of 16 residues. CDR3 region: CASSQGRADGNQPQHF. The CDR3 DNA follows: TGTGCCAGCAGCCAAGGCAGGGCAGACGGCAATCAGCCCCAGCATTTT.

There are a few counts of this clone. The chain uses TRBV7-2 and TRBJ2-3; 9 nucleotides match TRBD2. The germline gives CDR1 SGHTA, CDR2 FQGNSA. The V gene end was trimmed by 4 bases and the J gene end by 4 bases; junction bases not matched to a gene: 9. The CDR3 runs to 16 residues. The CDR3 sequence: CASSSWGGGRADTQYF. The CDR3 DNA follows: TGTGCCAGCAGCTCCTGGGGTGGCGGGAGGGCAGATACGCAGTATTTT.

The chain uses TRBV19 and TRBJ2-2, with TRBD2 matching over 12 bases. This CDR3 is 15 amino acids long. The J segment lost 4 bases and the V segment lost 6 bases, leaving 3 bases of the junction unmatched. Germline V lookup: CDR1 LNHDA, CDR2 SQIVND (reference sequence). CDR3 nucleotide sequence: TGTGCCAGTAGCCCGACTAGCGGGAGCACCGGGGAGCTGTTTTTT. Translated, it gives CASSPTSGSTGELFF.

This clone was observed a handful of times. V and J are TRBV19 and TRBJ1-5; D might be TRBD1 (6 bases). Trimming took 5 bases from V and 2 from J, leaving 13 bases between them. Germline V gene sequence: CDR1 LNHDA, CDR2 SQIVND (reference sequence). The CDR3 has 15 residues. CDR3 nucleotide sequence: TGTGCCAGTAGTGCAAACAGGGTCGGCAATCAGCCCCAGCATTTT. Protein product: CASSANRVGNQPQHF.

CDR3 protein: CASSLMGVSSYEQYF. The DNA of the CDR3 is TGTGCCAGCAGCTTGATGGGAGTGAGCTCCTACGAGCAGTACTTC. This chain joins TRBV7-2 and TRBJ2-7; D might be TRBD2 (5 bases). CDR1 and CDR2 (germline): SGHTA, FQGNSA. CDR3 length: 15 residues. V was pared by 3 bases and J by 0 bases, with 12 bases between.

This clone was detected once. The chain carries TRBV7-9 and TRBJ2-7; 10 bases map to TRBD2. Trimming at V came to 2 bases and at J to 9 bases, leaving 13 bases not matched to a gene. The CDR3 loop spans 16 amino acids. CDR1 and CDR2 from the germline V gene are SEHNR and FQNEAQ (reference sequence). This chain's CDR3 is CASSLWPSSGRIGQYF. The DNA of the CDR3 is TGTGCCAGCAGCTTATGGCCGAGTAGCGGGAGGATTGGGCAGTACTTC.

This sequence joins TRBV6-6 and TRBJ2-3; no firm D call. Germline-derived CDR1 and CDR2 are MNHNY and SVGAGI (reference sequence). The V and J ends lost 8 bases and 4 bases respectively, with 10 bases between them. This CDR3 is 12 amino acids long. The CDR3 coding sequence is TGTGCCAGCCGGTTGGGGTCAGATACGCAGTATTTT. It is translated as CASRLGSDTQYF.

This sequence joins TRBV29-1 and TRBJ1-2, with 8 bases identical to TRBD1. The CDR3 has 16 residues. The germline V gene encodes CDR1 SQVTM and CDR2 ANQGSEA. The junction had 9 bases not matched to a gene; V was cut back by 1 base and J by 2 bases. CDR3 amino acids: CSVEVTQGAMNYGYTF. The CDR3 nucleotides are TGCAGCGTTGAAGTAACCCAGGGGGCGATGAACTATGGCTACACCTTC.

This clone was seen more than once but under ten times. The V and J genes are TRBV11-2 and TRBJ1-4; TRBD1 agrees at 8 bases. CDR1 is SGHAT, CDR2 FQNNGV, per germline. Trimming cost V 5 bases and J 4 bases; bases outside gene matches: 3. The CDR3 extends over 14 amino acids. The CDR3 region is CASSGGQGNEKLFF. As DNA, the CDR3 is TGTGCCAGCAGCGGCGGACAGGGTAATGAAAAACTGTTTTTT.

This clone was counted a few times. The chain carries TRBV19 and TRBJ1-3; D is unclear. Trimming left V 7 bases short and J 0 bases short, with 7 bases between. The CDR3 sequence is 13 residues long. Germline assignment: CDR1 LNHDA and CDR2 SQIVND (reference sequence). CDR3 sequence (DNA): TGTGCCAGTAACGCGGACTCTGGAAACACCATATATTTT. Translated, it gives CASNADSGNTIYF.